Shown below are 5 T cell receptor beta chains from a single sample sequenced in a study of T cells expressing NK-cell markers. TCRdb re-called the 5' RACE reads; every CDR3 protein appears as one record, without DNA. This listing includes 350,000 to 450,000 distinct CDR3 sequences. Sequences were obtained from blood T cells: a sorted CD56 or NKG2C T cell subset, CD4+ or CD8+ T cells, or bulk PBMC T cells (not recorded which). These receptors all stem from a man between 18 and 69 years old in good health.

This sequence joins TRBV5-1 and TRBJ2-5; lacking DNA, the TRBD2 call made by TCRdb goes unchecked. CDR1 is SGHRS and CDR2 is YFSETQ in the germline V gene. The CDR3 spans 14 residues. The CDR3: CASSLGGGPETQYF. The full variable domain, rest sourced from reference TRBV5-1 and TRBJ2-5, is KAGVTQTPRYLIKTRGQQVTLSCSPISGHRSVSWYQQTPGQGLQFLFEYFSETQRNKGNFPGRFSGRQFSNSRSEMNVSTLELGDSALYLCASSLGGGPETQYFGPGTRLLVL.

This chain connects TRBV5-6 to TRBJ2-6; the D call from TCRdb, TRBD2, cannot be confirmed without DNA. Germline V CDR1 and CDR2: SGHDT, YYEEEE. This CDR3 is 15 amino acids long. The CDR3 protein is CASSGDGLLIPVLTF.

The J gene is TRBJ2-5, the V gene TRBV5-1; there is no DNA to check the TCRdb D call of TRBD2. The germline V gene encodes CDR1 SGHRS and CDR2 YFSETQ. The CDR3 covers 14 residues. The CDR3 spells CASSFGLVEETQYF. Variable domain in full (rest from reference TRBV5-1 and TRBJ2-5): KAGVTQTPRYLIKTRGQQVTLSCSPISGHRSVSWYQQTPGQGLQFLFEYFSETQRNKGNFPGRFSGRQFSNSRSEMNVSTLELGDSALYLCASSFGLVEETQYFGPGTRLLVL.

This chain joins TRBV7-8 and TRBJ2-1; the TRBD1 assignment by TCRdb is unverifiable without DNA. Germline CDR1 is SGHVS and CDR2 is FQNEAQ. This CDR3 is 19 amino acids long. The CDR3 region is CASSLKFGSGTGPYNEQFF.

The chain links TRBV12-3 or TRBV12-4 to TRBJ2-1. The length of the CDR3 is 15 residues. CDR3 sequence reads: CASSFLGGSANEQFF.